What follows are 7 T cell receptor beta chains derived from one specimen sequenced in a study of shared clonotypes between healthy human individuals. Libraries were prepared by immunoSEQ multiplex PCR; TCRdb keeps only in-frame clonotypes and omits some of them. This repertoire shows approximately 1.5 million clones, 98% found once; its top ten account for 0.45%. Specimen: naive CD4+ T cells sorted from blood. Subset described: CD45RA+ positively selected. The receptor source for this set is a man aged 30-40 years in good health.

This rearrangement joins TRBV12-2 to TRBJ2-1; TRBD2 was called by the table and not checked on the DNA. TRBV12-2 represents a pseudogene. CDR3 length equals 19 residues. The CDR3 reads CASRLAGLAGVFRYNEQFF. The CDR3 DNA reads TGTGCAAGTCGCTTAGCGGGGCTAGCGGGAGTCTTTCGGTACAATGAGCAGTTCTTC.

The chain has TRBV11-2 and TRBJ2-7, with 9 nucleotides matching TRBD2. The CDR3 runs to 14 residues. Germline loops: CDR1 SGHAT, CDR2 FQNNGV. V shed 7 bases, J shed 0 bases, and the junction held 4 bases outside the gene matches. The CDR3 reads CASTSTSGSYEQYF. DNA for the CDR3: TGTGCCAGCACCTCGACTAGCGGCTCCTACGAGCAGTACTTC.

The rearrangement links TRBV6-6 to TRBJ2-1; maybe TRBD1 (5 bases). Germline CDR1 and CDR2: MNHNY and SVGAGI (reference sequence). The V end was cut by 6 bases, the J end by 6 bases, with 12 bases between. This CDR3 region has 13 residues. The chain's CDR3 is CASSSGPANEQFF. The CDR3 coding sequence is TGTGCCAGCAGCTCAGGGCCTGCCAATGAGCAGTTCTTC.

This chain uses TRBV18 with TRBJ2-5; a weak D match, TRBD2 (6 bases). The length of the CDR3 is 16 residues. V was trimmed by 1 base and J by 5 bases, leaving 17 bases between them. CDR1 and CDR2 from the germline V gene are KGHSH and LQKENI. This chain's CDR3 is CASSPLYGSVRETQYF. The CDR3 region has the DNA TGTGCCAGCTCACCACTTTACGGGAGTGTAAGGGAGACCCAGTACTTC.

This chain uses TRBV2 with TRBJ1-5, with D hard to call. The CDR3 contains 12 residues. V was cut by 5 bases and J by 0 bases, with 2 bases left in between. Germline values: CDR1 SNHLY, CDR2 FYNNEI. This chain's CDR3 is CASSYSNQPQHF. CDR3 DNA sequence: TGTGCCAGCAGTTATAGCAATCAGCCCCAGCATTTT.

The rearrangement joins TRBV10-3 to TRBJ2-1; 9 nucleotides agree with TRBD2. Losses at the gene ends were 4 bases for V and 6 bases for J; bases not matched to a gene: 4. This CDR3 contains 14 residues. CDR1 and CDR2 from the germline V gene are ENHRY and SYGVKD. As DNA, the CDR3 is TGTGCCATCAGTGTCGGCGGGAGGGGCAATGAGCAGTTCTTC. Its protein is CAISVGGRGNEQFF.

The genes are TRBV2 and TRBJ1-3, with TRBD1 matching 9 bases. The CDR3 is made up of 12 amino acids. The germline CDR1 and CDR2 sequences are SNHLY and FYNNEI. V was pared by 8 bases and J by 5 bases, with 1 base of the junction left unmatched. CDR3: CASGTGRNTIYF. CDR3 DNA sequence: TGTGCCAGCGGGACAGGGCGAAACACCATATATTTT. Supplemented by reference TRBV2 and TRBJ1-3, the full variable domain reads EPEVTQTPSHQVTQMGQEVILRCVPISNHLYFYWYRQILGQKVEFLVSFYNNEISEKSEIFDDQFSVERPDGSNFTLKIRSTKLEDSAMYFCASGTGRNTIYFGEGSWLTVV.